The rows below give T cell receptor beta chains drawn from one sample of a study of monozygotic twins with inflammatory bowel disease. TCRdb re-analyzed the 5' RACE reads; it lists each CDR3 protein once, without DNA. This table lists 88,000 or so distinct CDR3 sequences. What was sequenced was blood. These receptor sequences come from a human donor with ulcerative colitis or Crohn's disease, or a healthy co-twin of an affected twin (not recorded which). The CDR3 runs from the conserved cysteine through the conserved F or W. Clone size is given for some rows only: seen once, a few or many times, or a class if the clone is expanded.

clone size,V gene,J gene,CDR3 protein
NA,TRBV11-2,TRBJ2-3,CASSGLLDITDTQYF
NA,TRBV10-1,TRBJ1-5,CASIRRTCHQPQHF
NA,TRBV3-1,TRBJ2-3,CASSQTDDTQYF
NA,TRBV6-4,TRBJ2-3,CASSEVGGGTDTQYF
NA,TRBV5-1,TRBJ2-1,CASSLMNDEQFF
NA,TRBV12-3/TRBV12-4,TRBJ2-5,CASSSASGGLETQYF
NA,TRBV12-3/TRBV12-4,TRBJ1-1,CASTPWGLRGNTEAFF
NA,TRBV7-6,TRBJ2-4,CASSLRPLAKNIQYF
NA,TRBV5-1,TRBJ1-1,CASSASGHTEAFF
NA,TRBV5-4,TRBJ1-1,CASSLAKTGGTEAFF
NA,TRBV20-1,TRBJ2-4,CSACEGGPGNIQYF
NA,TRBV10-2,TRBJ2-7,CASSDPRQTSYEQYF
NA,TRBV7-2,TRBJ2-7,CASSFLAGDSYEQYF
NA,TRBV20-1,TRBJ2-1,CSASRTENEQFF
NA,TRBV7-9,TRBJ1-2,CASSFRQGRIHGYTF
NA,TRBV10-3,TRBJ1-2,CAISAREGGYTF
NA,TRBV20-1,TRBJ2-3,CSATPGTARTDTQYF
NA,TRBV19,TRBJ1-1,CASKTVTSLNTEAFF
NA,TRBV5-8,TRBJ2-3,CASSLRTGITDTQYF
NA,TRBV9,TRBJ1-6,CASSANAQGNSPLHF
NA,TRBV7-2,TRBJ1-1,CASSRRPTGEDTEAFF
medium-sized,TRBV7-8,TRBJ2-7,CASSPRTVSSYEQYF
NA,TRBV3-1,TRBJ2-2,CASSQDRGMTPLPVTGELFF
NA,TRBV3-1,TRBJ2-2,CASSQGVGTGELFF
NA,TRBV27,TRBJ1-5,CASSPLGQPQHF
NA,TRBV5-1,TRBJ2-7,CASSLNSGTGAYEQYF
NA,TRBV20-1,TRBJ1-3,CSAKQIAGNTIYF
NA,TRBV5-6,TRBJ1-5,CASSFRDFQPQHF
NA,TRBV5-5,TRBJ2-7,CASSPSGGYEQYF
NA,TRBV18,TRBJ2-1,CASSPPAGRVSSYNEQFF
NA,TRBV15,TRBJ2-1,CATSPRDFYNEQFF
NA,TRBV9,TRBJ1-1,CASSEGGGGTKAFF
NA,TRBV27,TRBJ1-4,CASSSTGFPNEKLFF
NA,TRBV3-1,TRBJ2-5,CASVVREETQYF
NA,TRBV6-1,TRBJ1-5,CASSPLPRGQPQHF
NA,TRBV18,TRBJ1-5,CASSPAQGSNQPQHF
NA,TRBV6-5,TRBJ1-3,CASSLTGYGASGNTIYF
NA,TRBV7-9,TRBJ2-1,CASSLPLAGGNEQFF
NA,TRBV9,TRBJ1-2,CASSVGDRGYGYTF
NA,TRBV7-8,TRBJ2-5,CASSQRLGGQETQYF
NA,TRBV7-8,TRBJ1-5,CASSLSFRGNQPQHF
NA,TRBV9,TRBJ1-5,CASSVVRADSNQPQHF
NA,TRBV4-1,TRBJ1-1,CASRPGRPNTEAFF
NA,TRBV11-2,TRBJ2-7,CASSLDPAPREQYF
NA,TRBV29-1,TRBJ2-3,CSVDPPQGFAPPDTQYF
NA,TRBV4-1,TRBJ2-3,CASSQVPGTSGGTDTQYF
NA,TRBV27,TRBJ2-4,CASSPAVGQGAFIQYF
NA,TRBV20-1,TRBJ2-7,CSAVRSGGFYEQYF
NA,TRBV5-1,TRBJ2-2,CASSPLTGDVAGELFF
NA,TRBV10-3,TRBJ2-7,CAITRGTDYEQYF